This T cell receptor beta chain was profiled in a study of human CD8 memory T cell subsets. This CDR3 is built from 14 residues. Germline V gene lookup returns CDR1 SGDLS and CDR2 YYNGEE. Sequencing libraries of TCR beta were made by UMI-labeled 5' RACE. TCRdb reworked the 5' RACE reads into one entry per CDR3 protein, no DNA. The repertoire shows fewer than 11,000 distinct CDR3 sequences; the top ten hold roughly a fifth. Specimen: CD8+ stem-like memory T cells (TSCM and TCM) sorted from PBMCs. The subset denotes: stem-like memory CD8 T cells (TSTEM), CCR7+ PD-1- TIGIT-. The sequence came from a human donor in good health. The chain is built from TRBV9 and TRBJ1-5; the D gene TCRdb calls, TRBD1, cannot be checked with no DNA. CDR3 in amino acids: CASSPAGTTEPQHF.